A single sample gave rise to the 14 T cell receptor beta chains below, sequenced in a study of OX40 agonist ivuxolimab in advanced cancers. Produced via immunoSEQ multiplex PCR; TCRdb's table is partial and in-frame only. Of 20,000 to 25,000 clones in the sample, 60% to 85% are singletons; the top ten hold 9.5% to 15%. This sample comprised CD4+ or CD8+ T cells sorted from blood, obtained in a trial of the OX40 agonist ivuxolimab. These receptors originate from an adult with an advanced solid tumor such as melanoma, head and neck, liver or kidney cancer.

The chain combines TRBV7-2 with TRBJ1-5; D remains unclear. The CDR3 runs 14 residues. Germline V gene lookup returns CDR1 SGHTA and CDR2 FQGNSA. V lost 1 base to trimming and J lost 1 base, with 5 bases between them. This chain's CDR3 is CASSLGASNQPQHF. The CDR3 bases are TGTGCCAGCAGCTTAGGAGCAAGCAATCAGCCCCAGCATTTT.

The CDR3 DNA follows: TGCGCCAGCAGATTAACGACAGGGGGTAAAGGCTACACCTTC. Residues: CASRLTTGGKGYTF. The gene calls are TRBV5-1 and TRBJ1-2; 9 bases agree with TRBD1. This CDR3 contains 14 residues. After removal of 5 bases from V and 8 bases from J, the junction contained 10 bases not matched to a gene. The germline CDR1 and CDR2 sequences are SGHRS and YFSETQ.

Here the CDR3 reads CASSVPSGGARETQYF. The CDR3 DNA sequence: TGTGCCAGCAGCGTCCCTAGCGGGGGGGCTCGGGAGACCCAGTACTTC. V usage is TRBV7-9 and J usage is TRBJ2-5; 12 bases line up with TRBD2. V lost 5 bases, J lost 5 bases, and 9 bases stayed unmatched. In germline, CDR1 is SEHNR, CDR2 FQNEAQ (reference sequence). The CDR3 runs to 16 residues.

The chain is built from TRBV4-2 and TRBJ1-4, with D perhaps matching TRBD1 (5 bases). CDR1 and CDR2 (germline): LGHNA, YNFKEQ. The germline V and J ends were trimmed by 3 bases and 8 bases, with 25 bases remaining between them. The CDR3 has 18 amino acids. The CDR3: CASSQVTGALISDEKLFF. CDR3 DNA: TGTGCCAGCAGCCAGGTTACCGGGGCCCTAATTTCGGACGAAAAACTGTTTTTT.

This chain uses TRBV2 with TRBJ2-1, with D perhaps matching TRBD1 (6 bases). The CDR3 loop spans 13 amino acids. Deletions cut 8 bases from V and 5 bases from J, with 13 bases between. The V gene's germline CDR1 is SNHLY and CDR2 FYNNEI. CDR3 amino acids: CASRQDRNNEQFF. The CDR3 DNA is TGTGCCAGCCGCCAAGACAGGAACAATGAGCAGTTCTTC.

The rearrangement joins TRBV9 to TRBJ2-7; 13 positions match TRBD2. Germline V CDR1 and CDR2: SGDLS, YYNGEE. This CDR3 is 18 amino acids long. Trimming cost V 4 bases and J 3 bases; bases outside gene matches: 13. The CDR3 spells CASSPRLAGGLNNYEQYF. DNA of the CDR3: TGTGCCAGCAGCCCCCGACTAGCGGGGGGACTAAATAACTACGAGCAGTACTTC.

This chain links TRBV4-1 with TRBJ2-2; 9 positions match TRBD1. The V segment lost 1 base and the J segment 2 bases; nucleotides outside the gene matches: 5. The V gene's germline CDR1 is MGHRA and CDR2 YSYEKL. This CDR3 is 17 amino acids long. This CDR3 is CASSQGWTGANTGELFF. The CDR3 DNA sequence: TGCGCCAGCAGCCAAGGGTGGACAGGGGCAAACACCGGGGAGCTGTTTTTT.

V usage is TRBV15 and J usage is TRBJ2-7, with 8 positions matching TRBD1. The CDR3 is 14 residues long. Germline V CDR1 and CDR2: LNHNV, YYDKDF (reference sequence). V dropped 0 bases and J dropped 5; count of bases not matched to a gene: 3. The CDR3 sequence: CATSRDYRGDEQYF. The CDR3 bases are TGTGCCACCAGCAGAGATTACAGGGGGGACGAGCAGTACTTC.

CDR3 coding DNA: TGTGCCAGCAGAGGTGGGGACAGCACAGCTGGGGCCAACGTCCTGACTTTC. Amino acids: CASRGGDSTAGANVLTF. The chain combines TRBV7-9 with TRBJ2-6, with 7 bases fitting TRBD1. The J segment lost 2 bases and the V segment lost 6 bases, leaving 10 bases of the junction unmatched. This CDR3 is built from 17 residues. Germline CDR1 reads SEHNR; CDR2 reads FQNEAQ (reference sequence).

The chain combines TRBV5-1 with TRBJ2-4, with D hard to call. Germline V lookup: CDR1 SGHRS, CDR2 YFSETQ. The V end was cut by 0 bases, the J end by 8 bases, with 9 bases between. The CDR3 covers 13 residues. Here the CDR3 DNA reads TGCGCCAGCAGCTTGGTTCTACGAGACATTCAGTACTTC. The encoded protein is CASSLVLRDIQYF.

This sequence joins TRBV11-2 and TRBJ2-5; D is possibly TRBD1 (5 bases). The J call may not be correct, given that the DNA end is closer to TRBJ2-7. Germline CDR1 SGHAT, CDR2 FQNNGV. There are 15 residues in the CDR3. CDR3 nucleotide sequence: TGTGCCAGCAGCTCCTTTAGGGGCGCGCACTACGAGCAGTACTTC. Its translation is CASSSFRGAHYEQYF.

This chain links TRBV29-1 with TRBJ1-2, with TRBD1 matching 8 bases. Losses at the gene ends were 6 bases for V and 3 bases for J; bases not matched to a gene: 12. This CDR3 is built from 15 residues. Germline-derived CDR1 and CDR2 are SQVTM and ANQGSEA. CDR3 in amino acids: CSVYDEDRDDYGYTF. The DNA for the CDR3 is TGCAGCGTCTACGATGAGGACAGGGACGACTATGGCTACACCTTC.

This CDR3 is CASSLGAAGNTIYF. The CDR3 nucleotides read TGTGCCAGCAGCTTAGGGGCAGCTGGAAACACCATATATTTT. The chain has TRBV13 and TRBJ1-3; D unclear. Trimming left V 0 bases short and J 2 bases short, with 5 bases between. CDR1 and CDR2 (germline): PRHDT, FYEKMQ (reference sequence). The CDR3 consists of 14 residues. Drawing the rest from reference TRBV13 and TRBJ1-3, the complete variable domain is AAGVIQSPRHLIKEKRETATLKCYPIPRHDTVYWYQQGPGQDPQFLISFYEKMQSDKGSIPDRFSAQQFSDYHSELNMSSLELGDSALYFCASSLGAAGNTIYFGEGSWLTVV.

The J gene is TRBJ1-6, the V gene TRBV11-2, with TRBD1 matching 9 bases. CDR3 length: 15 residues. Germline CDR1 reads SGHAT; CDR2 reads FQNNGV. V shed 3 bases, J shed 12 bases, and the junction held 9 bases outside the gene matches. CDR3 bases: TGTGCCAGCAGCTTTGGGACAGGGATTGGTGTACCCCTCCACTTT. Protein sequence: CASSFGTGIGVPLHF. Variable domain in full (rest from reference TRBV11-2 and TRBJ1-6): EAGVAQSPRYKIIEKRQSVAFWCNPISGHATLYWYQQILGQGPKLLIQFQNNGVVDDSQLPKDRFSAERLKGVDSTLKIQPAKLEDSAVYLCASSFGTGIGVPLHFGNGTRLTVT.